A single sample gave rise to the 4 T cell receptor beta chains below, sequenced in a study of cytomegalovirus exposure and HLA in healthy donors. Some clones are missing from TCRdb's copy, which holds only in-frame ones; the method was immunoSEQ multiplex PCR. The sample has 300,000 or so clones; approximately 88% are singletons. The sequencing sample was made of PBMCs. The receptors were gathered from a young man in good health and CMV-seronegative.

V and J are TRBV23-1 and TRBJ1-6, with 9 positions matching TRBD1. Being an ORF, TRBV23-1 has a function that is uncertain. The CDR3 runs to 18 residues. Trimming cost V 7 bases and J 8 bases; bases outside gene matches: 18. The DNA for the CDR3 is TGCGCCAGCAATTTCGGGGGATGCGGGACAGGGACGGATTCACCCCTCCACTTT. It codes for CASNFGGCGTGTDSPLHF.

The chain couples TRBV27 to TRBJ2-2; D ambiguous. Germline V CDR1 and CDR2: MNHEY, SMNVEV (reference sequence). V was shortened by 4 bases and J by 5 bases, with 14 bases between the two germline ends. This CDR3 spans 15 amino acids. The DNA for the CDR3 is TGTGCCAGCAGTTGGTACCCCACCCGGACCGGGGAGCTGTTTTTT. It is translated as CASSWYPTRTGELFF.

The rearrangement joins TRBV4-1 to TRBJ2-7; 9 bases map to TRBD1. Per the germline V gene, CDR1 is MGHRA and CDR2 is YSYEKL. The CDR3 totals 16 residues. Unmatched junction bases numbered 10, after V lost 2 bases and J lost 5 bases. The CDR3 DNA follows: TGCGCCAGCAGCCAAACCTCGGGACAGGGAAACAACGAGCAGTACTTC. It codes for CASSQTSGQGNNEQYF.

CDR3 amino acids: CASSILTGQGLGYGYTF. DNA for the CDR3: TGTGCCAGCAGCATATTAACCGGACAGGGATTGGGGTATGGCTACACCTTC. V gene TRBV14 combines with J gene TRBJ1-2, with 8 bases identical to TRBD1. CDR3 length equals 17 residues. With 5 bases clipped from V and 5 bases from J, the junction kept 16 bases outside the gene matches. The V gene's germline CDR1 is SGHDN and CDR2 FVKESK.